These 10 T cell receptor beta chains share one sample of origin, sequenced in a study of T cells in Graves' hyperthyroidism and ophthalmopathy. What was amplified from RNA transcripts were TCR beta CDR3 regions. Primed by the HTBI set, a first-round RT-PCR was run on the TCR CDR3. MiXCR, applied by TCRdb to the multiplex PCR reads, yields one record per CDR3 protein. The table records 300,000 or so distinct CDR3 sequences, 18% of them present only once. The sample was blood. The source is a woman between 50 and 59 years old with Graves' hyperthyroidism.

This clonotype has more than one count but fewer than ten. This chain joins TRBV20-1 and TRBJ2-4; 11 nucleotides line up with TRBD1. The germline gives CDR1 DFQATT, CDR2 SNEGSKA (reference sequence). J gave up 9 bases and V 4 bases, and 5 bases lay outside the gene matches. This CDR3 is built from 13 residues. The CDR3 sequence: CSAKSGQGGIQYF. The CDR3 DNA reads as TGCAGTGCTAAATCGGGACAGGGGGGCATTCAGTACTTC.

This clonotype was recorded a few times. The chain carries TRBV18 and TRBJ2-2, with 10 bases fitting TRBD2. CDR3 size: 16 residues. In germline, CDR1 is KGHSH, CDR2 LQKENI. V trimming: 4 bases; J trimming: 6 bases; junction bases outside the gene matches: 8. The CDR3 here is CASSQTSSGSAGELFF. DNA of the CDR3: TGTGCCAGCTCACAAACTTCTAGCGGGAGTGCCGGGGAGCTGTTTTTT.

Many counts were recorded for this clonotype. The rearrangement joins TRBV30 to TRBJ1-3; no clear D. Germline-derived CDR1 and CDR2 are GTSNPN and SVGIG (reference sequence). V was shortened by 8 bases and J by 4 bases, with 15 bases between the two germline ends. The CDR3 is 13 amino acids. The CDR3 sequence is CAAQGLAGNTIYF. In nucleotides, the CDR3 is TGTGCCGCTCAAGGATTAGCAGGAAACACCATATATTTT.

The J gene is TRBJ2-2, the V gene TRBV28, with a tentative D call TRBD1 (6 bases). V dropped 7 bases and J dropped 3 bases, with 9 bases sitting between them. Germline V gene sequence: CDR1 MDHEN, CDR2 SYDVKM. The CDR3 has 13 amino acids. The CDR3 DNA reads TGTGCCAGCAAGCAGGGGTACACCGGGGAGCTGTTTTTT. It codes for CASKQGYTGELFF.

This clonotype was found a few times. This chain uses TRBV30 with TRBJ1-1, with D unclear. The V gene's germline CDR1 is GTSNPN and CDR2 SVGIG (reference sequence). Deletions cut 0 bases from V and 4 bases from J, with 9 bases between. The CDR3 runs 13 residues. The CDR3 DNA sequence: TGTGCCTGGAGTGTAGGGTCGAGCACTGAAGCTTTCTTT. Its translation: CAWSVGSSTEAFF.

This chain uses TRBV20-1 with TRBJ1-5; D gene unclear. Between the trimmed V and J ends, which lost 5 bases and 3 bases, there was a span of 17 bases. Germline CDR1 reads DFQATT; CDR2 reads SNEGSKA (reference sequence). The CDR3 is 15 amino acids. The CDR3 spells CSAPPGAGSNQPQHF. CDR3 DNA: TGCAGTGCTCCACCCGGAGCAGGATCCAATCAGCCCCAGCATTTT.

This clonotype was found a few times. The chain uses TRBV3-1 and TRBJ2-7, with TRBD1 matching over 7 bases. The CDR3 is 15 residues long. The V gene's germline CDR1 is LGHDT and CDR2 YNNKEL (reference sequence). The J segment lost 4 bases and the V segment lost 4 bases, leaving 10 bases of the junction unmatched. As DNA, the CDR3 is TGTGCCAGCAGCCCTCGGTTAGGGGGCGCGTACGAGCAGTACTTC. Translation: CASSPRLGGAYEQYF.

CDR3 sequence (DNA): TGTGCCAGCAGTCCCCTTTCTGGAAACACCATATATTTT. Its translation is CASSPLSGNTIYF. This chain uses TRBV12-3 or TRBV12-4 with TRBJ1-3; no clear D. V was shortened by 5 bases and J by 1 base, with 6 bases between the two germline ends. The CDR3 is made up of 13 amino acids.

This clonotype has a handful of counts. This chain links TRBV3-1 with TRBJ2-7; D not resolved. The CDR3 has 13 amino acids. The germline V gene encodes CDR1 LGHDT and CDR2 YNNKEL (reference sequence). Trimming shortened V by 1 base and J by 4 bases, and 8 bases separated the two germline ends. In DNA, the CDR3 is TGTGCCAGCAGCCAAGGGCCAGGTTACGAGCAGTACGTC. Its protein product is CASSQGPGYEQYV.

This clonotype has at least ten counts. The chain has TRBV5-1 and TRBJ2-2; 10 bases line up with TRBD1. Germline CDR1 and CDR2: SGHRS and YFSETQ. Trimming cost V 4 bases and J 4 bases; bases outside gene matches: 1. This CDR3 is built from 14 residues. The CDR3 here is CASSRQGATGELFF. The CDR3 region has the DNA TGCGCCAGCAGCCGACAGGGGGCCACCGGGGAGCTGTTTTTT.